This T cell receptor beta chain was sequenced in a study of regulatory T cells in long-lasting Graves disease. This clonotype has more than one count but fewer than ten. Through Arm-PCR of CDR3 regions and iRepertoire HTBI primers, TCR beta libraries were built. TCRdb processed the multiplex PCR reads anew with MiXCR; each CDR3 protein has one entry. The table shows about 540,000 distinct CDR3 sequences, with approximately 13% occurring only once. The CDR3 loop spans 13 amino acids. Germline CDR1 is SQVTM and CDR2 is ANQGSEA. J gave up 4 bases and V 5 bases, and 8 bases lay outside the gene matches. This sample's time point: newly diagnosed GD, antithyroid drugs for less than 3 months. RNA extracted from PBMCs served as the sequencing template. These records were also assigned to another study, of T cells in Graves' hyperthyroidism and ophthalmopathy.

The chain links TRBV29-1 to TRBJ2-7, with TRBD2 matching over 7 bases. Here the sequenced sample was peripheral blood mononuclear cells (PBMCs), taken at new diagnosis, from a patient treated with antithyroid drugs. The source is a man aged 25 to 40 with Graves disease. The CDR3 sequence: CSVRAGVSYEQYF. CDR3 nucleotides: TGCAGCGTTCGGGCGGGAGTTTCTTACGAGCAGTACTTC.